This TCR beta chain stems from a study of cytotoxic CD8 clonotypes in ibrutinib-treated CLL. About the study: Across the patients, about a dozen were relapsed/refractory, 15 treatment-naive and approximately 17 IGHV unmutated. Responses: roughly 25 partial, 2 complete; after median around 70 months, roughly 14 stayed remitted, around 12 progressed.

A remark on this clone: Its antigen is undetermined.

Study observations and caveats: Higher circulating CD8+ T-cell counts strongly accompanied higher baseline clonality, above age-matched healthy donors. Sampling times, which were not matched between the groups, differed between sustained-remission patients and progressing patients.

Profiling relied on immunoSEQ multiplex PCR, and the TCRdb table lists in-frame clones only, not all of them. The table records approximately 330,000 clones, about 80% of them present only once. CDR3 size: 14 residues. The V and J ends lost 0 bases and 3 bases respectively, with 8 bases between them. From germline, CDR1 is KGHSY and CDR2 FQNENV. This clonotype was obtained from a human donor with chronic lymphocytic leukemia. Sample: PBMCs, taken before ibrutinib treatment. The chain couples TRBV16 to TRBJ1-2; D is unresolved. The CDR3 sequence: CASSQSSADYGYTF. In nucleotides, the CDR3 is TGTGCCAGCAGCCAATCGTCGGCAGACTATGGCTACACCTTC.